The present entry profiles one T cell receptor (beta chain) with its context. The antigen is unknown. Amplification of TCR alpha and beta CDR3 regions from RNA used iRepertoire nested multiplex PCR. One-step reverse transcription and amplification started from approximately 100-400 ng of tissue mRNA or PBMC total RNA. One entry per CDR3 protein results from TCRdb running MiXCR on the multiplex PCR reads. The sample includes 100,000 to 150,000 distinct CDR3 sequences, under 25% of them seen just once. The data stem from a study of glioma-infiltrating T cells. Findings and caveats of the study: Tissue-blood divergence was below expectation in non-neoplastic patients, above in gliomas.

Germline V CDR1 and CDR2: KGHSH, LQKENI. The CDR3 runs 14 residues. V lost 3 bases to trimming and J lost 8 bases; unmatched junction nucleotides: 8. Sequenced sample: glioma tissue, nonneoplastic brain tissue, or PBMCs (not recorded which). This sequence was found in a human donor with low-grade glioma or glioblastoma, undergoing nonglioma brain surgery, or in good health (not recorded which). The chain recombines TRBV18 with TRBJ1-1, with 8 bases matching TRBD1. This chain's CDR3 is CASSPQDRADEAFF. The CDR3 DNA sequence: TGTGCCAGCTCACCTCAGGACAGGGCCGACGAAGCTTTCTTT.